Given below is one T cell receptor (beta chain) in context. Participants were aged about 18 to 100 years from approximately 23 US areas. Exposed enrollees had met someone with a PCR-confirmed or clinician-diagnosed COVID-19 case at some point within the 2 weeks before study entry. Per the germline V gene, CDR1 is MDHEN and CDR2 is SYDVKM. With 4 bases clipped from V and 0 bases from J, the junction kept 6 bases outside the gene matches. The CDR3 is 18 amino acids. This specimen belongs to a study of blood T cell repertoires in COVID-19. Across the whole study: The United States, Italy and Spain supplied acute and convalescent COVID-19 samples.

Original processing methods: Quantification of nucleated cells was approximated via reference gene primer amplification. Only in-frame clones appear in the TCRdb table, and some are missing; sequencing was by immunoSEQ multiplex PCR. The DNA gave D and trimming, while V, J and clone size come from that table. Among under 250,000 clones listed, about 80% were seen once. Material for sequencing was PBMCs or T cells enriched from blood (not recorded which). The chain recombines TRBV28 with TRBJ1-6; 10 nucleotides agree with TRBD1. This receptor was obtained from a woman aged 45 to 65 who had been exposed to COVID-19. In DNA, the CDR3 is TGTGCCAGCAGTTCCGGGACAGGGGCCGACTCCTATAATTCACCCCTCCACTTT. Amino acids: CASSSGTGADSYNSPLHF.